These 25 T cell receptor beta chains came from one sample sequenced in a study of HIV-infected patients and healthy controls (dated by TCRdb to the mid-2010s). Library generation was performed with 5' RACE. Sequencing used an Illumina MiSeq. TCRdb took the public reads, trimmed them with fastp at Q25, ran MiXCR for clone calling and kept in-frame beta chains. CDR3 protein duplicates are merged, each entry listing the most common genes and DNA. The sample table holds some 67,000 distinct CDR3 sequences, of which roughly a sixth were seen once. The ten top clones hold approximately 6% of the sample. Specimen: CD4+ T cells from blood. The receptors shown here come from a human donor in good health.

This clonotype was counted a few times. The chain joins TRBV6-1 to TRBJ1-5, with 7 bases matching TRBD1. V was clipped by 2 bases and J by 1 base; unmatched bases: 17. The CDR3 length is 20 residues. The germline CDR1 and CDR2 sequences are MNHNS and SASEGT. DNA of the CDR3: TGTGCCAGCAGTGAAAGGTCATTGTGGAGGGGGCGCTCGAGCAATCAGCCCCAGCATTTT. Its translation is CASSERSLWRGRSSNQPQHF.

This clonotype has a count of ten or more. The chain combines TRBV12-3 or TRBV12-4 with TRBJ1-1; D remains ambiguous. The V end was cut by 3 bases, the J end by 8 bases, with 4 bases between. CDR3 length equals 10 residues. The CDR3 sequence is CASSLGEAFF. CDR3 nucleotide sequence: TGTGCCAGCAGTTTGGGCGAAGCTTTCTTT.

The CDR3 DNA sequence: TGTGCCAGCAGCTTAGTGTCTAGCGGCGCCTACAATGAGCAGTTCTTC. The encoded protein is CASSLVSSGAYNEQFF. The rearrangement links TRBV7-9 to TRBJ2-1, with 7 bases matching TRBD2. CDR3 length equals 16 residues. V shed 1 base, J shed 2 bases, and the junction held 5 bases outside the gene matches. CDR1 and CDR2 from the germline V gene are SEHNR and FQNEAQ (reference sequence).

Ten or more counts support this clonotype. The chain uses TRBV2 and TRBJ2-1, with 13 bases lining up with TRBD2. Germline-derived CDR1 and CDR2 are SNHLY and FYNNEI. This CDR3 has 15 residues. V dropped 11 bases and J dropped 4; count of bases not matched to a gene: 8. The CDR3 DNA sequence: TGTGCCGGACCAGGGACTAGCGGGGCTTACAATGAGCAGTTCTTC. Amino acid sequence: CAGPGTSGAYNEQFF.

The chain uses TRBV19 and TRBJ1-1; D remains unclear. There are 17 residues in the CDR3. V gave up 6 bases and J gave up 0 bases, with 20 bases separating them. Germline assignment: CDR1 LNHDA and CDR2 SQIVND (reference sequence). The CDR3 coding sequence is TGTGCCAGTAGCGATCTTCAGCCGGTAGGGATGAACACTGAAGCTTTCTTT. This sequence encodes CASSDLQPVGMNTEAFF.

The CDR3: CASRAGGGTQYF. CDR3 coding DNA: TGTGCCAGCAGAGCGGGAGGCGGGACCCAGTACTTC. V is TRBV12-3 or TRBV12-4 and J is TRBJ2-5; 9 bases are a match to TRBD2. The length of the CDR3 is 12 residues. Trimming cost V 6 bases and J 7 bases; bases outside gene matches: 3.

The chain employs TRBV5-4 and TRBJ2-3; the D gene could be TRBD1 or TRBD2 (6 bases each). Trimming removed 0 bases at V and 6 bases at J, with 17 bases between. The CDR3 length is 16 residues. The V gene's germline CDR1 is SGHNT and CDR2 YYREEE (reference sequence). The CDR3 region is CASSLGGITGTDTQYF. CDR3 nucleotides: TGTGCCAGCAGCTTGGGAGGGATAACAGGGACTGATACGCAGTATTTT.

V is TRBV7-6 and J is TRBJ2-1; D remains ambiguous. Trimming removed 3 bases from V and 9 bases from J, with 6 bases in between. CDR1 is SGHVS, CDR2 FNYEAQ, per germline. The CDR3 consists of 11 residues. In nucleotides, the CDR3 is TGTGCCAGCAGCTTGGACGTTGAGCAGTTCTTC. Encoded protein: CASSLDVEQFF. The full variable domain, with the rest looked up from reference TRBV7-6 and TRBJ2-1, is GAGVSQSPRYKVTKRGQDVALRCDPISGHVSLYWYRQALGQGPEFLTYFNYEAQQDKSGLPNDRFSAERPEGSISTLTIQRTEQRDSAMYRCASSLDVEQFFGPGTRLTVL.

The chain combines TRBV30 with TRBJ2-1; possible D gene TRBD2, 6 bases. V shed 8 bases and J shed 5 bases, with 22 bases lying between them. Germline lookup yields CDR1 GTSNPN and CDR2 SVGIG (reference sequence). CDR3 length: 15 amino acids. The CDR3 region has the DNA TGTGCCGAAGGAGGGCTGCGTGGTTCCAACAATGAGCAGTTCTTC. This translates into CAEGGLRGSNNEQFF.

This CDR3 reads CASSHGNTIYF. Here the CDR3 DNA reads TGTGCCAGCAGCCATGGAAACACCATATATTTT. The chain has TRBV3-1 and TRBJ1-3; D remains ambiguous. Trimming left V 3 bases short and J 3 bases short, with 0 bases between. Germline CDR1 reads LGHDT; CDR2 reads YNNKEL (reference sequence). This CDR3 has 11 amino acids.

CDR3 nucleotide sequence: TGTGCCAGCAGCGTAGGGGTCGGGCCCCCTGATGGCACAGATACGCAGTATTTT. Translated: CASSVGVGPPDGTDTQYF. The chain uses TRBV9 and TRBJ2-3; unclear D gene. V was pared by 0 bases and J by 1 base, with 18 bases between. Germline V gene data show CDR1 as SGDLS and CDR2 as YYNGEE. This CDR3 region has 18 residues. The entire variable domain, with the rest obtained from reference TRBV9 and TRBJ2-3, is as follows: DSGVTQTPKHLITATGQRVTLRCSPRSGDLSVYWYQQSLDQGLQFLIQYYNGEERAKGNILERFSAQQFPDLHSELNLSSLELGDSALYFCASSVGVGPPDGTDTQYFGPGTRLTVL.

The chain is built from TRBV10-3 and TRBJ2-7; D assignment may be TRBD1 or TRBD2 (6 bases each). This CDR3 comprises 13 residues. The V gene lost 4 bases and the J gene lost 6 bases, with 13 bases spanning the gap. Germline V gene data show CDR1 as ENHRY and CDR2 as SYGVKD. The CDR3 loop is CAISGGGRGEQYF. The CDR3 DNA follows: TGTGCCATCAGTGGTGGGGGGCGCGGCGAGCAGTACTTC.

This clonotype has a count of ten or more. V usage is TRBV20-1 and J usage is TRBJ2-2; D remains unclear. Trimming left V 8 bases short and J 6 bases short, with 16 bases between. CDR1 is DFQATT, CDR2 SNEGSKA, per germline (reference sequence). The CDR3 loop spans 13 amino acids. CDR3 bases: TGCAGTCCCTTCCGGGCGGCCGCCGGGGAGCTGTTTTTT. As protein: CSPFRAAAGELFF.

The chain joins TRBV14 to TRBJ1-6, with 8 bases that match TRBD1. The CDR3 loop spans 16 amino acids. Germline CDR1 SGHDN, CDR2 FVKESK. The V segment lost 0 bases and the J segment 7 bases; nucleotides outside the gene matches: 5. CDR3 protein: CASSQDYGTGNSPLHF. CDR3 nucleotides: TGTGCCAGCAGCCAAGATTACGGGACAGGCAATTCACCCCTCCACTTT.

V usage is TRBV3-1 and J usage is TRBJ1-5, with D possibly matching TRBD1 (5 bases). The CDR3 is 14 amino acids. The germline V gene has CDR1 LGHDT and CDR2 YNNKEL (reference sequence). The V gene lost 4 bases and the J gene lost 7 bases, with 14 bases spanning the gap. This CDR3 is CASSPGEGHQPQHF. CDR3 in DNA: TGTGCCAGCAGCCCGGGGGAGGGGCACCAGCCCCAGCATTTT.

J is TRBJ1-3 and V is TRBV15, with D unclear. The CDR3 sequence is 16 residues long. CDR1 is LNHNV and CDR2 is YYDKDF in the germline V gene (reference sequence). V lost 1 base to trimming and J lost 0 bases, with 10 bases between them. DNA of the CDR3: TGTGCCACCAGCAGAGGGGCAGGTACCTCTGGAAACACCATATATTTT. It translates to CATSRGAGTSGNTIYF.

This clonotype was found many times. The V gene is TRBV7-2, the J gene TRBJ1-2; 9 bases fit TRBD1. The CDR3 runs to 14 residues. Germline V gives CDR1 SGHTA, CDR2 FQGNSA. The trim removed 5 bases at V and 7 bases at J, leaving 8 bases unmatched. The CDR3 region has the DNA TGTGCCAGCAGCCCGGACAGGGGAAGAAGTGGCTACACCTTC. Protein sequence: CASSPDRGRSGYTF.

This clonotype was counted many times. The CDR3 here is CASSQDLRVFDTQYF. In nucleotides, the CDR3 is TGCGCCAGCAGCCAAGATTTAAGGGTTTTCGATACGCAGTATTTT. V is TRBV4-3 and J is TRBJ2-3; the D is unclear. Trimming left V 0 bases short and J 6 bases short, with 13 bases between. The CDR3 is made up of 15 amino acids. The germline V gene encodes CDR1 LGHNA and CDR2 YSLEER.

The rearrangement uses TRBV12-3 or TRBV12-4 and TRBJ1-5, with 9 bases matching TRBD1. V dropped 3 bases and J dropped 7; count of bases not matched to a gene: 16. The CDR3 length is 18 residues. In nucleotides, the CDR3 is TGTGCCAGCAGTTTTTCGGGGACAGGGATCCCCCTGGCGCAGCCCCAGCATTTT. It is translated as CASSFSGTGIPLAQPQHF.

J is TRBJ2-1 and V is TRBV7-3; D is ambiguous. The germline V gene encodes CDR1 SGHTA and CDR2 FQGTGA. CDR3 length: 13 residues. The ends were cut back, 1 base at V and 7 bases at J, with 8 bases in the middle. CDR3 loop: CASSLKWGNEQFF. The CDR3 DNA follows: TGTGCCAGCAGCTTAAAGTGGGGAAATGAGCAGTTCTTC.

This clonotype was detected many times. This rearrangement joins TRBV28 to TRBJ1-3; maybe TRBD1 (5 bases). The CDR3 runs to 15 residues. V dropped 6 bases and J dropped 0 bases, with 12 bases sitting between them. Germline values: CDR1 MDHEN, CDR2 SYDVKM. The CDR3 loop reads CASSTGLSSGNTIYF. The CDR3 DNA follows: TGTGCCAGCAGCACGGGACTGAGCTCTGGAAACACCATATATTTT.

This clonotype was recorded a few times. The CDR3 spells CASSLEATSGRAYEQYF. The CDR3 nucleotides read TGTGCCAGCAGCTTAGAGGCTACTAGCGGGAGGGCCTACGAGCAGTACTTC. The V call is TRBV7-6, the J call TRBJ2-7; TRBD2 matches at 13 bases. Per the germline V gene, CDR1 is SGHVS and CDR2 is FNYEAQ. J lost 2 bases, V lost 1 base, and 5 bases had no gene match. The CDR3 loop spans 17 amino acids.

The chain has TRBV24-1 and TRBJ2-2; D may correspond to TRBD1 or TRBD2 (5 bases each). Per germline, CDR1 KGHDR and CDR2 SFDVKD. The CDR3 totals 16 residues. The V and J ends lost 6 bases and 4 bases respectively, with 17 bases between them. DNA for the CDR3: TGTGCCACCAGTCGAAGCCGGGGAACAGGCACCGGGGAGCTGTTTTTT. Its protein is CATSRSRGTGTGELFF.

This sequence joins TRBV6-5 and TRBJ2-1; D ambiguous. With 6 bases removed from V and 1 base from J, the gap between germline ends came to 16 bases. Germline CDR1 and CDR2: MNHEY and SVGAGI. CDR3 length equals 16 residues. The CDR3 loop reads CASRPPGRPSYNEQFF. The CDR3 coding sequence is TGTGCCAGCAGACCTCCGGGCAGGCCGTCCTACAATGAGCAGTTCTTC.

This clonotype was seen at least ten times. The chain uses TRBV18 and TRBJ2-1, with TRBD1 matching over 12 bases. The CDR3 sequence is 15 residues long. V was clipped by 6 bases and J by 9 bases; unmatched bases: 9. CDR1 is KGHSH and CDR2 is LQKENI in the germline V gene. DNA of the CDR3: TGTGCCAGCTCTCCGTTGGGACAGGGGGCTGGTGAGCAGTTCTTC. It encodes CASSPLGQGAGEQFF.